Below are 10 T cell receptor beta chains sequenced from a single sample in a study of blood T cell repertoires in COVID-19. Data came from immunoSEQ multiplex PCR; TCRdb stores just in-frame clones and leaves some out. This table holds about 420,000 clones, approximately 90% found once. The sequencing sample was made of peripheral blood. These receptors came from a man younger than 30 with COVID-19, enrolled during active disease.

The chain joins TRBV5-5 to TRBJ2-2; D might be TRBD1 (6 bases). Germline lookup yields CDR1 SGHKS and CDR2 YYEKEE (reference sequence). CDR3 length: 17 residues. The V and J ends lost 2 bases and 5 bases respectively, with 19 bases between them. CDR3 loop: CASSLHHRETVTGELFF. As DNA, the CDR3 is TGTGCCAGCAGCTTACATCACAGGGAGACTGTGACCGGGGAGCTGTTTTTT.

This clone was recorded only once. The rearrangement links TRBV7-6 to TRBJ2-1; 7 bases align to TRBD1. The germline V gene encodes CDR1 SGHVS and CDR2 FNYEAQ. The CDR3 is 15 residues long. V trimming: 4 bases; J trimming: 2 bases; junction bases outside the gene matches: 5. Here the CDR3 DNA reads TGTGCCAGCAGCTCGACAGGGAGTCCCTACAATGAGCAGTTCTTC. Protein: CASSSTGSPYNEQFF.

In this sample, this clone turned up a few times. The J gene is TRBJ1-6, the V gene TRBV2; the match to TRBD1 covers 8 bases. J lost 10 bases, V lost 5 bases, and 7 bases had no gene match. Germline V gene sequence: CDR1 SNHLY, CDR2 FYNNEI. This CDR3 comprises 14 residues. The CDR3 region has the DNA TGTGCCAGCAGTACAGGGGGACAGATCTCACCCCTCCACTTT. Protein: CASSTGGQISPLHF.

The gene calls are TRBV29-1 and TRBJ2-7; 7 bases map to TRBD1. The CDR3 spans 13 residues. Looked up from germline, CDR1 is SQVTM and CDR2 is ANQGSEA. With 6 bases clipped from V and 2 bases from J, the junction kept 7 bases outside the gene matches. This CDR3 is CSVTPRGTYEQYF. The CDR3 DNA follows: TGCAGCGTGACCCCCAGGGGGACCTACGAGCAGTACTTC.

About this clone itself: This may arise from a read error, as a much more abundant clone is one base away. The sample holds other DNA sequences that translate to the same CDR3. This chain links TRBV3-1 (or the pseudogene TRBV3-2) with TRBJ2-7; the D is unclear. The germline gives CDR1 LGHDT, CDR2 YNNKEL (reference sequence). V was pared by 0 bases and J by 4 bases, with 4 bases between. The CDR3 is 12 residues long. The CDR3, as DNA: TGTGCCAGCAGCCAAGACAGATACGAGCAGTACTTC. Its protein product is CASSQDRYEQYF.

The chain uses TRBV30 and TRBJ1-6, with 8 bases that match TRBD1. There are 17 residues in the CDR3. Germline values: CDR1 GTSNPN, CDR2 SVGIG (reference sequence). J gave up 1 base and V 3 bases, and 8 bases lay outside the gene matches. CDR3 DNA: TGTGCCTGGAGGGGGAGCAGGGGGCAATCCTATAATTCACCCCTCCACTTT. Translating it yields CAWRGSRGQSYNSPLHF. The complete variable domain, with remaining parts taken from reference TRBV30 and TRBJ1-6, reads SQTIHQWPATLVQPVGSPLSLECTVEGTSNPNLYWYRQAAGRGLQLLFYSVGIGQISSEVPQNLSASRPQDRQFILSSKKLLLSDSGFYLCAWRGSRGQSYNSPLHFGNGTRLTVT.

The chain combines TRBV10-1 with TRBJ2-7, with D perhaps matching TRBD2 (5 bases). The CDR3 is made up of 13 amino acids. Trimming took off 3 bases at V and 5 bases at J, with 11 bases between the two ends. Looked up from germline, CDR1 is WNHNN and CDR2 is SYGVQD (reference sequence). CDR3: CASSDAGLDEQYF. CDR3 DNA: TGCGCCAGCAGTGACGCCGGACTTGACGAGCAGTACTTC.

The chain employs TRBV7-9 and TRBJ1-1, with a tentative D call TRBD1 (6 bases). CDR1 and CDR2 (germline): SEHNR, FQNEAQ (reference sequence). The CDR3 is made up of 13 amino acids. The germline V and J ends were trimmed by 1 base and 4 bases, with 7 bases remaining between them. The CDR3: CASSLEDSTEAFF. The CDR3 DNA is TGTGCCAGCAGCTTAGAGGACAGCACTGAAGCTTTCTTT.

The DNA of the CDR3 is TGTGCCAGCAGTAGGGACATTCAGAAGCAGTACTTC. Its translation: CASSRDIQKQYF. The V and J genes are TRBV2 and TRBJ2-7; maybe TRBD1 (6 bases). Trimming cost V 5 bases and J 8 bases, with 13 bases left between them. Germline-derived CDR1 and CDR2 are SNHLY and FYNNEI. This CDR3 comprises 12 residues.

This rearrangement joins TRBV6-5 to TRBJ2-7; TRBD1 matches 10 bases. The CDR3 consists of 13 residues. V gave up 11 bases and J gave up 3 bases; unmatched junction bases: 7. CDR1 MNHEY and CDR2 SVGAGI come from the germline V gene. CDR3 nucleotides: TGTGCCGGTAACCGGGACAGGGGCTACGAGCAGTACTTC. Translated: CAGNRDRGYEQYF.